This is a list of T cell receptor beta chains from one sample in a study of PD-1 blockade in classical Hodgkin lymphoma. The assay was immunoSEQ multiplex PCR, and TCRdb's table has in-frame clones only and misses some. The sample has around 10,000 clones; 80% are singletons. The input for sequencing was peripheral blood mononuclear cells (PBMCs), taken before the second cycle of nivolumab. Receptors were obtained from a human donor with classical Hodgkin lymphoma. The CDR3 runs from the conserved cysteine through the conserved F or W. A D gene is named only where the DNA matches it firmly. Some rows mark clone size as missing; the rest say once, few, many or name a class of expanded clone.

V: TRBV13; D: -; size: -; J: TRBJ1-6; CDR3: CASSLSAMGRDNSPLHF; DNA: TGTGCCAGCAGCTTATCTGCCATGGGCAGAGATAATTCACCCCTCCACTTT
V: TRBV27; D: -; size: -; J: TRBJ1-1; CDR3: CASSPLRGFTGGRATEAFF; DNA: TGTGCCAGCAGTCCACTCCGAGGGTTTACCGGAGGGAGGGCCACTGAAGCTTTCTTT
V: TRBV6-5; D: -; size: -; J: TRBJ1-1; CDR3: CASSLNREQNTEAFF; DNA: TGTGCCAGCAGTCTCAACAGGGAACAGAACACTGAAGCTTTCTTT
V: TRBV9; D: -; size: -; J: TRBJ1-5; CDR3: CASSVDNSNQPQHF; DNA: TGTGCCAGCAGCGTAGATAATAGCAATCAGCCCCAGCATTTT
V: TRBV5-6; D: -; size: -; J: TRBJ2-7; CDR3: CASSSNGWGEWYEQYF; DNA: TGTGCCAGCAGCTCGAATGGGTGGGGGGAATGGTACGAGCAGTACTTC
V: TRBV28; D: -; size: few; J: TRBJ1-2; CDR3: CASRAQGLRYGYTF; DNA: TGTGCCAGCAGAGCCCAGGGCCTCCGCTATGGCTACACCTTC
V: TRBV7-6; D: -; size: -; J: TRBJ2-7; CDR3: CASSPGANPYEQYF; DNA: TGTGCCAGCAGCCCCGGTGCAAACCCATACGAGCAGTACTTC
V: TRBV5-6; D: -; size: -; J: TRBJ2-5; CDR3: CASSSQETQYF; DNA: TGTGCCAGCAGCTCACAAGAGACCCAGTACTTC
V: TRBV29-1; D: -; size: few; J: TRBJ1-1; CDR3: CSVVRVTEAFF; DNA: TGCAGCGTTGTGAGAGTTACTGAAGCTTTCTTT
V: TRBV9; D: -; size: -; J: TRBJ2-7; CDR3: CASRRYGTVAIIYEQYF; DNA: TGTGCCAGCAGACGATATGGGACTGTAGCGATCATCTACGAGCAGTACTTC